This entry lists 29 T cell receptor beta chains sequenced from one sample in a study of blood T cell repertoires in COVID-19. Data came from immunoSEQ multiplex PCR; TCRdb stores just in-frame clones and leaves some out. The repertoire holds approximately 200,000 clones, with about four fifths as singletons. Sequences were obtained from PBMCs or T cells enriched from blood (not recorded which). The receptors shown here come from a man aged 35-49 years who had recovered from COVID-19.

This chain joins TRBV5-5 and TRBJ2-3, with 10 bases aligning to TRBD2. CDR3 length equals 17 residues. Germline V gene sequence: CDR1 SGHKS, CDR2 YYEKEE (reference sequence). Germline trimming cut 3 bases from V and 0 bases from J; bases unmatched to any gene: 7. CDR3 sequence: CASSSGTSGISTDTQYF. In DNA, the CDR3 is TGTGCCAGCAGCTCAGGCACTAGCGGGATTAGCACAGATACGCAGTATTTT.

This sequence joins TRBV5-1 and TRBJ1-1, with D uncertain. The CDR3 covers 15 residues. V lost 4 bases and J lost 1, with 14 bases in between. The germline V gene has CDR1 SGHRS and CDR2 YFSETQ. The CDR3, as DNA: TGCGCCAGCAGCAGAGCGGTACTAGGGAACACTGAAGCTTTCTTT. Translating it yields CASSRAVLGNTEAFF.

The J gene is TRBJ1-1, the V gene TRBV2; TRBD1 might be the D (6 bases). The CDR3 consists of 12 residues. Between the trimmed V and J ends, which lost 5 bases and 10 bases, there was a span of 14 bases. Per the germline V gene, CDR1 is SNHLY and CDR2 is FYNNEI. CDR3 protein: CASSTGTLGAFF. CDR3 coding DNA: TGTGCCAGCAGTACCGGGACATTGGGAGCTTTCTTT.

The rearrangement joins TRBV9 to TRBJ1-2, with D tentatively TRBD1 (6 bases). The CDR3 length is 14 residues. V was clipped by 0 bases and J by 5 bases, with 11 bases between them. Germline V gene lookup returns CDR1 SGDLS and CDR2 YYNGEE. DNA for the CDR3: TGTGCCAGCAGCGTAGGGGGACAACCTTATGGCTACACCTTC. This gives the protein CASSVGGQPYGYTF.

There are a few counts of this clone. The chain couples TRBV7-9 to TRBJ1-2; D gene unclear. There are 12 residues in the CDR3. Germline lookup yields CDR1 SEHNR and CDR2 FQNEAQ (reference sequence). Trimming stripped 1 base from V and 5 bases from J, with 5 bases between. The CDR3 region is CASSLGTYGYTF. The DNA for the CDR3 is TGTGCCAGCAGCTTAGGGACTTATGGCTACACCTTC.

The sample holds one count of this clone. This chain uses TRBV5-1 with TRBJ2-2, with 8 bases aligning to TRBD2. The CDR3 is made up of 17 amino acids. Germline-derived CDR1 and CDR2 are SGHRS and YFSETQ. The ends lost 0 bases at V and 4 bases at J; junction bases unmatched: 8. Written as DNA, the CDR3 is TGCGCCAGCAGCTTGGTCGGGGGGGAGACGGGCACCGGGGAGCTGTTTTTT. It is translated as CASSLVGGETGTGELFF. Filled out from reference TRBV5-1 and TRBJ2-2, the complete variable domain reads KAGVTQTPRYLIKTRGQQVTLSCSPISGHRSVSWYQQTPGQGLQFLFEYFSETQRNKGNFPGRFSGRQFSNSRSEMNVSTLELGDSALYLCASSLVGGETGTGELFFGEGSRLTVL.

This clone has a handful of counts. The chain joins TRBV6-5 to TRBJ2-3, with D perhaps matching TRBD2 (5 bases). V was shortened by 0 bases and J by 4 bases, with 8 bases between the two germline ends. Germline V CDR1 and CDR2: MNHEY, SVGAGI. The CDR3 has 14 amino acids. In DNA form, the CDR3 reads TGTGCCAGCAGTTACTCCGGGAACCCAGATACGCAGTATTTT. This sequence encodes CASSYSGNPDTQYF.

This sequence joins TRBV2 and TRBJ2-1; a possible D gene is TRBD2 (5 bases). The CDR3 covers 12 residues. The V end was cut by 6 bases, the J end by 15 bases, with 18 bases between. Per the germline V gene, CDR1 is SNHLY and CDR2 is FYNNEI. Written as DNA, the CDR3 is TGTGCCAGCAGGGCGGACCGGGGAGAGGCGTTCTTC. Translated: CASRADRGEAFF. Complete variable domain (other parts from reference TRBV2 and TRBJ2-1): EPEVTQTPSHQVTQMGQEVILRCVPISNHLYFYWYRQILGQKVEFLVSFYNNEISEKSEIFDDQFSVERPDGSNFTLKIRSTKLEDSAMYFCASRADRGEAFFGPGTRLTVL.

The sample holds one count of this clone. DNA for the CDR3: TGTGCTAGTGGTTTGGGTTTGGCTAGCGGATACAATGAGCAGTTCTTC. Translated: CASGLGLASGYNEQFF. V gene TRBV12-5 combines with J gene TRBJ2-1, with TRBD2 identical over 7 bases. Trimming at V came to 1 base and at J to 4 bases, leaving 7 bases not matched to a gene. The CDR3 extends over 16 amino acids. CDR1 is LGHNT, CDR2 FRNRAP, per germline.

The V gene is TRBV24-1, the J gene TRBJ1-1; D gene uncertain. The germline gives CDR1 KGHDR, CDR2 SFDVKD. Trimming removed 6 bases at V and 4 bases at J, with 14 bases between. This CDR3 has 14 residues. CDR3 in amino acids: CATSSSGEGTEAFF. In DNA, the CDR3 is TGTGCCACCAGTTCTAGTGGGGAGGGCACTGAAGCTTTCTTT.

The rearrangement joins TRBV30 to TRBJ1-5; 8 bases map to TRBD1. Germline trimming cut 5 bases from V and 2 bases from J; bases unmatched to any gene: 11. Per the germline V gene, CDR1 is GTSNPN and CDR2 is SVGIG (reference sequence). The CDR3 contains 16 residues. The CDR3 loop is CAWPRAETGGNQPQHF. The CDR3 bases are TGTGCCTGGCCGAGGGCAGAGACAGGGGGCAATCAGCCCCAGCATTTT.

The chain is built from TRBV5-6 and TRBJ2-7; possible D gene TRBD2, 6 bases. The CDR3 extends over 14 amino acids. Trimming left V 4 bases short and J 2 bases short, with 13 bases between. CDR1 is SGHDT and CDR2 is YYEEEE in the germline V gene. The CDR3 region is CASSPPGGAYEQYF. CDR3 DNA sequence: TGTGCCAGCAGCCCGCCCGGGGGAGCCTACGAGCAGTACTTC.

The CDR3 is CASSLDGGRAYNEQFF. CDR3 in DNA: TGTGCCAGCAGCTTAGATGGGGGCAGGGCCTACAATGAGCAGTTCTTC. The V and J genes are TRBV7-3 and TRBJ2-1; D is possibly TRBD1 (6 bases). Trimming cost V 2 bases and J 2 bases, with 13 bases left between them. This CDR3 comprises 16 residues. The germline CDR1 and CDR2 sequences are SGHTA and FQGTGA.

The CDR3 loop reads CASSQPSGRAGELFF. The CDR3 DNA is TGTGCCAGCAGCCAGCCCAGCGGGAGGGCCGGGGAGCTGTTTTTT. The rearrangement links TRBV3-1 (or the pseudogene TRBV3-2) to TRBJ2-2, with 10 bases matching TRBD2. This CDR3 contains 15 residues. Germline V lookup: CDR1 LGHDT, CDR2 YNNKEL (reference sequence). J gave up 6 bases and V 3 bases, and 4 bases lay outside the gene matches.

This chain joins TRBV24-1 and TRBJ2-1; 9 bases match TRBD2. CDR3 length: 13 amino acids. Germline V gene sequence: CDR1 KGHDR, CDR2 SFDVKD. J lost 8 bases, V lost 5 bases, and 3 bases had no gene match. CDR3 nucleotide sequence: TGTGCCACCAGTGGGGCGGGGGGGGATGAGCAGTTCTTC. Its protein is CATSGAGGDEQFF.

The chain joins TRBV6-4 to TRBJ2-7; 10 bases align to TRBD2. Germline V gene sequence: CDR1 MRHNA, CDR2 SNTAGT. The CDR3 spans 14 residues. Trimming at V came to 2 bases and at J to 6 bases, leaving 4 bases not matched to a gene. CDR3 bases: TGTGCCAGCAGTGACGCTAGCGGGAGCGCCGAGCAGTACGTC. It encodes CASSDASGSAEQYV.

This clone has just a few counts. The genes are TRBV5-6 and TRBJ1-5, with D possibly matching TRBD1 (5 bases). The V end was cut by 1 base, the J end by 1 base, with 9 bases between. The germline CDR1 and CDR2 sequences are SGHDT and YYEEEE. The CDR3 is made up of 15 amino acids. As DNA, the CDR3 is TGTGCCAGCAGCTTGACAGGAGAGAGCAATCAGCCCCAGCATTTT. Amino acid sequence: CASSLTGESNQPQHF.

The chain joins TRBV11-2 to TRBJ1-2; the match to TRBD1 covers 11 bases. Germline V gene lookup returns CDR1 SGHAT and CDR2 FQNNGV. After removal of 8 bases from V and 5 bases from J, the junction contained 4 bases not matched to a gene. This CDR3 is 13 amino acids long. This CDR3 reads CASSGTGGYGYTF. DNA of the CDR3: TGTGCCAGCTCCGGGACAGGGGGATATGGCTACACCTTC.

This chain connects TRBV5-1 to TRBJ2-7, with D unresolved. This CDR3 is built from 11 residues. The germline gives CDR1 SGHRS, CDR2 YFSETQ. V was clipped by 9 bases and J by 5 bases, with 12 bases between them. The CDR3 bases are TGCGCCAACCATGATCAGGACGAGCAGTACTTC. Its translation is CANHDQDEQYF. Complete variable domain (other parts from reference TRBV5-1 and TRBJ2-7): KAGVTQTPRYLIKTRGQQVTLSCSPISGHRSVSWYQQTPGQGLQFLFEYFSETQRNKGNFPGRFSGRQFSNSRSEMNVSTLELGDSALYLCANHDQDEQYFGPGTRLTVT.

This clone appeared a few times. This chain uses TRBV4-3 with TRBJ2-1; D not certain. Looked up from germline, CDR1 is LGHNA and CDR2 is YSLEER. V dropped 0 bases and J dropped 4 bases, with 13 bases sitting between them. This CDR3 contains 16 residues. The CDR3 region is CASSQDYLAPYNEQFF. In nucleotides, the CDR3 is TGCGCCAGCAGCCAAGATTATTTGGCCCCATACAATGAGCAGTTCTTC.

The chain is built from TRBV19 and TRBJ2-2, with D perhaps TRBD1 (5 bases). Germline V lookup: CDR1 LNHDA, CDR2 SQIVND (reference sequence). V was shortened by 5 bases and J by 7 bases, with 23 bases between the two germline ends. The CDR3 spans 17 residues. CDR3 loop: CASSVLWQGLLNGELFF. The CDR3 nucleotides read TGTGCCAGTAGTGTCCTGTGGCAGGGCTTGTTGAACGGGGAGCTGTTTTTT.

The J gene is TRBJ1-4, the V gene TRBV6-6; D remains unclear. This CDR3 has 16 amino acids. Between the trimmed V and J ends, which lost 2 bases and 4 bases, there was a span of 14 bases. Germline-derived CDR1 and CDR2 are MNHNY and SVGAGI (reference sequence). The CDR3 DNA is TGTGCCAGCAGTTACCCCCCGGGAGGAATTAATGAAAAACTGTTTTTT. It encodes CASSYPPGGINEKLFF.

For the CDR3, the DNA is TGTGCCAGCAGAGTCGACAGGGGATGCTACGAGCAGTACGTC. It encodes CASRVDRGCYEQYV. This chain uses TRBV6-4 with TRBJ2-7; TRBD1 matches at 8 bases. The CDR3 consists of 14 residues. Germline-derived CDR1 and CDR2 are MRHNA and SNTAGT. V lost 6 bases and J lost 3; bases outside the gene matches: 7.

CDR3 bases: TGTGCCAGCAATTCGGGACAGGGGGATTCACCCCTCCACTTT. Translation gives CASNSGQGDSPLHF. The chain combines TRBV6-5 with TRBJ1-6; 11 bases are shared with TRBD1. Germline V gene data show CDR1 as MNHEY and CDR2 as SVGAGI. J lost 8 bases, V lost 7 bases, and 4 bases had no gene match. The CDR3 loop spans 14 amino acids.

J is TRBJ1-6 and V is TRBV7-9; possible D gene TRBD1, 6 bases. Trimming removed 2 bases from V and 10 bases from J, with 21 bases in between. The length of the CDR3 is 17 residues. Germline assignment: CDR1 SEHNR and CDR2 FQNEAQ (reference sequence). The CDR3 DNA sequence: TGTGCCAGCAGCTTATCCTTGGTGGGGGCTATCCCCTCACCCCTCCACTTT. Encoded protein: CASSLSLVGAIPSPLHF.

The rearrangement uses TRBV29-1 and TRBJ1-1; D remains unclear. Germline V gene lookup returns CDR1 SQVTM and CDR2 ANQGSEA. Trimming stripped 6 bases from V and 4 bases from J, with 9 bases between. CDR3 size: 11 residues. The CDR3 region is CSVKTSTEAFF. In nucleotides, the CDR3 is TGCAGCGTGAAGACAAGCACTGAAGCTTTCTTT.

The chain uses TRBV11-3 and TRBJ2-3; possible D gene TRBD1, 5 bases. CDR1 and CDR2 from the germline V gene are SGHNT and YENEEA. The CDR3 sequence is 13 residues long. V was clipped by 6 bases and J by 3 bases, with 10 bases between them. The chain's CDR3 is CASSRSGTDTQYF. The CDR3 region has the DNA TGTGCCAGCAGTCGCTCAGGGACAGATACGCAGTATTTT.

This clone was recorded once. J is TRBJ1-6 and V is TRBV7-2, with D perhaps matching TRBD1 (5 bases). This CDR3 spans 14 amino acids. The germline gives CDR1 SGHTA, CDR2 FQGNSA. V lost 3 bases to trimming and J lost 14 bases, with 17 bases between them. CDR3 coding DNA: TGTGCCAGCAGCTTGCAAGGCCTAGGGGTGGCCCTCCACTTT. This gives the protein CASSLQGLGVALHF.

The V call is TRBV29-1, the J call TRBJ1-2; a weak D match, TRBD1 (5 bases). V lost 4 bases to trimming and J lost 3 bases, with 15 bases between them. Per germline, CDR1 SQVTM and CDR2 ANQGSEA. The CDR3 consists of 14 residues. The CDR3 loop reads CSVAQFGGDYGYTF. The DNA of the CDR3 is TGCAGCGTTGCCCAATTCGGGGGAGACTATGGCTACACCTTC.